This is a list of T cell receptor beta chains from one sample in a study of blood T cell repertoires in COVID-19. This table comes from immunoSEQ multiplex PCR, and its TCRdb copy is limited to in-frame clones, with some not included. The sample shows 95,000 to 100,000 clones, about nine tenths of them seen only once. The source material was peripheral blood. These receptors were collected from a man aged 50 to 60 with acute or convalescent COVID-19. Both conserved end residues are part of each CDR3. The D gene is left open where the match is weak. Rows may omit the clone size; those that give it use once, few, many or a size class.

>TRBV28|-|-|TRBJ2-3
TGTGCCAGCCTCGACGGAGAACCCACAGATACGCAGTATTTT
CASLDGEPTDTQYF
>TRBV5-6|-|few|TRBJ2-2
TGTGCCAGCAGCTTGTCTGGGCTGGGCGGGGAGCTGTTTTTT
CASSLSGLGGELFF
>TRBV13|TRBD1|-|TRBJ2-7
TGTGCCAGCAGCCTTCCAGGGGGCGTCATACACGAGCAGTACTTC
CASSLPGGVIHEQYF
>TRBV6-5|-|-|TRBJ1-2
TGTGCCAGCAGCGCGGGGGTTAACTATGGCTACACCTTC
CASSAGVNYGYTF
>TRBV6-5|TRBD1|-|TRBJ1-6
TGTGCCAGCAGCCCCTTTGGACAGGAGGTCCTCCACTTT
CASSPFGQEVLHF
>TRBV3-1/TRBV3-2|-|-|TRBJ1-1
TGTGCCAGCAGTCGCTACTCTCAGGCTAACACTGAAGCTTTCTTT
CASSRYSQANTEAFF
>TRBV6-2/TRBV6-3|TRBD1|-|TRBJ1-5
TGTGCCAGCAGTTGGACAGGGGCCGAGGATCAGCCCCAGCATTTT
CASSWTGAEDQPQHF
>TRBV6-1|TRBD1|-|TRBJ1-2
TGTGCCAGCAGTGAAGTCACAGGGGATGGCTACACCTTC
CASSEVTGDGYTF
>TRBV7-2|TRBD1|-|TRBJ1-6
TGTGCCAGCAGCCCGGGCCCTGGACAGGCCGGCTCCTATAATTCACCCCTCCACTTT
CASSPGPGQAGSYNSPLHF
>TRBV11-2|-|-|TRBJ1-2
TGTGCCAGCACCGAGCGCGGAATTAACTATGGCTACACCTTC
CASTERGINYGYTF
>TRBV5-1|TRBD1|-|TRBJ2-6
TGCGCCAGCAGCGCCGGGACAGGGCCCTCTGGGGCCAACGTCCTGACTTTC
CASSAGTGPSGANVLTF
>TRBV24-1|-|-|TRBJ1-4
TGTGCCACCAGTGATCCCAGCCGCAGCGGCGAAAAACTGTTTTTT
CATSDPSRSGEKLFF
>TRBV28|-|-|TRBJ2-7
TGTGCCAGCAGTCAGATCTACGAGCAGTACTTC
CASSQIYEQYF
>TRBV7-2|TRBD1|-|TRBJ1-5
TGTGCCAGCAGCTTAAGGGACAGGGGCAATCAGCCCCAGCATTTT
CASSLRDRGNQPQHF
>TRBV27|-|-|TRBJ1-2
TGTGCCAGCAGCCTTAATATGGGGGGGGTAGATGGCTACACCTTC
CASSLNMGGVDGYTF
>TRBV11-2|-|-|TRBJ1-4
TGTGCCAGCAGATTAGGGGGACTTAATGAAAAACTGTTTTTT
CASRLGGLNEKLFF
>TRBV4-1|-|-|TRBJ2-7
TGCGCCAGCAGCCAAGTGGGCAGGGGCTACGAGCAGTACTTC
CASSQVGRGYEQYF
>TRBV6-5|TRBD1|-|TRBJ2-7
TGTGCCAGCAGTTTTAGTTGGACAGGTACTGACTACGAGCAGTACTTC
CASSFSWTGTDYEQYF
>TRBV5-1|-|-|TRBJ2-7
TGCGCCAGCAGCTTATTCCCCCTCCCTACCGAGCAGTACTTC
CASSLFPLPTEQYF
>TRBV12-3/TRBV12-4|-|-|TRBJ1-1
TGTGCCAGCAGTCAAGACAGAAACACTGAAGCTTTCTTT
CASSQDRNTEAFF
>TRBV28|-|once|TRBJ1-2
TGTGCCAGCAGTCCCCTTGGGGGGTGGAAGGGCTACACCTTC
CASSPLGGWKGYTF
>TRBV6-5|-|-|TRBJ1-5
TGTGCCAGCATGAACAGGGAGAGCAATCAGCCCCAGCATTTT
CASMNRESNQPQHF
>TRBV20-1|-|-|TRBJ2-3
TGCAGTGCTAGTCCCGAGGTCGCAGATACGCAGTATTTT
CSASPEVADTQYF
>TRBV19|TRBD1|-|TRBJ1-1
TGTGCCAGTAGGACAGGGCAGAACACTGAAGCTTTCTTT
CASRTGQNTEAFF
>TRBV6-5|-|-|TRBJ1-3
TGTGCCAGCGCGGCCTCTGGAAACACCATATATTTT
CASAASGNTIYF
>TRBV6-2/TRBV6-3|-|-|TRBJ1-1
TGTGCCAGCAGTGGGGACTGGAACACTGAAGCTTTCTTT
CASSGDWNTEAFF
>TRBV7-3|-|-|TRBJ2-1
TGTGCCAGCAGCTCTACGGGTCTATACAATGAGCAGTTCTTC
CASSSTGLYNEQFF
>TRBV7-2|TRBD1|once|TRBJ1-6
TGTGCCAGCAGCCAGGACAGGGGGCATTCACCCCTCCACTTT
CASSQDRGHSPLHF
>TRBV19|TRBD1|-|TRBJ1-3
TGTGCCAGTAGTAATCGCGTTGGGGGACAGTTCCGAAACACCATATATTTT
CASSNRVGGQFRNTIYF
>TRBV27|-|-|TRBJ1-1
TGTGCCAGCAGTTTAGGGCGATTGCAGGGGAACACTGAAGCTTTCTTT
CASSLGRLQGNTEAFF
>TRBV12-5|-|-|TRBJ2-5
TGTGCTAGTGCCCCCGAGGCGCGGCAAGAGACCCAGTACTTC
CASAPEARQETQYF
>TRBV19|-|-|TRBJ1-2
TGTGCCAGTAGCCACTTAATCGGGGACTATGGCTACACCTTC
CASSHLIGDYGYTF
>TRBV5-1|-|once|TRBJ2-2
TGCGCCAGCAGCTTGGACAGGGCTAACACCGGGGAGCTGTTTTTT
CASSLDRANTGELFF
>TRBV7-8|-|-|TRBJ2-6
TGTGCCAGCAGCTTGCGGAAGCTTGGGGCCAACGTCCTGACTTTC
CASSLRKLGANVLTF
>TRBV5-4|TRBD1|-|TRBJ2-2
TGTGCCAGCAGTCGACAGGGGGCGCGGACCGGGGAGCTGTTTTTT
CASSRQGARTGELFF
>TRBV19|TRBD1|-|TRBJ1-6
TGTGCCAGTAGTCCAACAGGGGCGTTTAATTCACCCCTCCACTTT
CASSPTGAFNSPLHF
>TRBV7-9|-|-|TRBJ1-6
TGTGCCAGCAGCTTAGTGGCAGGCACCTATAATTCACCCCTCCACTTT
CASSLVAGTYNSPLHF
>TRBV28|-|-|TRBJ2-1
TGTGCCAGCAGTTTATTAAGCTATGAGCAGTTCTTC
CASSLLSYEQFF
>TRBV28|-|-|TRBJ1-5
TGTGCCAGCAGAGAGACAGGTTATAGCAATCAGCCCCAGCATTTT
CASRETGYSNQPQHF
>TRBV5-8|-|-|TRBJ1-5
TGTGCCAGCAGCTGGGGACACCATAGCAATCAGCCCCAGCATTTT
CASSWGHHSNQPQHF
>TRBV5-1|TRBD1|-|TRBJ1-5
TGCGCCAGCAGAGAACAGGGGGCGGGCAATCAGCCCCAGCATTTT
CASREQGAGNQPQHF
>TRBV7-9|TRBD1|-|TRBJ1-5
TGTGCCAGCAGCCCCGAGGGGACAGGGGAAAGAAGGGGCAATCAGCCCCAGCATTTT
CASSPEGTGERRGNQPQHF
>TRBV4-1|-|-|TRBJ1-2
TGCGCCAGCAGCCAAGAAAACCCCCCCGCCGGGGGCTACACCTTC
CASSQENPPAGGYTF
>TRBV12-3/TRBV12-4|-|few|TRBJ1-2
TGTGCCAGCAGTTTCTCGGACTATGGCTACACCTTC
CASSFSDYGYTF
>TRBV5-1|-|once|TRBJ2-7
TGCGCCAGCAGAAGCGGTTCAAGCTCCTACGAGCAGTACTTC
CASRSGSSSYEQYF
>TRBV12-3/TRBV12-4|-|once|TRBJ2-1
TGTGCCAGCAGCTTTTCTTCAGGTGGCGAGCAGTTCTTC
CASSFSSGGEQFF
>TRBV4-1|TRBD2|-|TRBJ2-3
TGCGCCAGCAGCCAGTCCGGGACTAGCGGGGGGGCCTCGACAGATACGCAGTATTTT
CASSQSGTSGGASTDTQYF
>TRBV30|TRBD1|-|TRBJ1-2
TGTGCCTGGAGTGATAAGGGGGCCGGGAACTATGGCTACACCTTC
CAWSDKGAGNYGYTF
>TRBV7-9|TRBD1|-|TRBJ2-1
TGTGCCAGCAGCCAAGTGGGACAGGGGGTTAATGAGCAGTTCTTC
CASSQVGQGVNEQFF
>TRBV6-5|TRBD1|once|TRBJ1-6
TGTGCCACTCAAACAGGGGTTTCACCCCTCCACTTT
CATQTGVSPLHF
>TRBV5-1|-|-|TRBJ2-3
TGCGCCAGCAGCCTCCGGGGGGCTCAAACCCCATGGGGAGATACGCAGTATTTT
CASSLRGAQTPWGDTQYF